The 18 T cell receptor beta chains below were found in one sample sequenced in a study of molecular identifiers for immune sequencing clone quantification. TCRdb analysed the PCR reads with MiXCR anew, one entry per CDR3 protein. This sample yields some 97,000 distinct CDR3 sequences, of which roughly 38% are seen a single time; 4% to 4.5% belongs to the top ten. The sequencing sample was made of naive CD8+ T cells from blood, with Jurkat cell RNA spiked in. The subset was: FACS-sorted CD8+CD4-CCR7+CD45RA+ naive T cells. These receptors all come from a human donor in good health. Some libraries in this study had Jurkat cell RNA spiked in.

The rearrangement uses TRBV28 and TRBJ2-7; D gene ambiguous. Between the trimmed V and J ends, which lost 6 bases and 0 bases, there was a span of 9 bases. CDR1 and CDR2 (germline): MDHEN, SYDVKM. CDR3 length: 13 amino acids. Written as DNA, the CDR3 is TGTGCCAGCAGCCCGCCGACCTCCTACGAGCAGTACTTC. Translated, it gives CASSPPTSYEQYF.

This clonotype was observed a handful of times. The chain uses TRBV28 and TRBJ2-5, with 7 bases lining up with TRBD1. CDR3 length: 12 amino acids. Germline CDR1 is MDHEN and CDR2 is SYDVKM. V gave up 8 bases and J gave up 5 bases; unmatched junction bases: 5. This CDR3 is CASQTGMETQYF. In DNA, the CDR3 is TGTGCCAGCCAGACAGGGATGGAGACCCAGTACTTC.

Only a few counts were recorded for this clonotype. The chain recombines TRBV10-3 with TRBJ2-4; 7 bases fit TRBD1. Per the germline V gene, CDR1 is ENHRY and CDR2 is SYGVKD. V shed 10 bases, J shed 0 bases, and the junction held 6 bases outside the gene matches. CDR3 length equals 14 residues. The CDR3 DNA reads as TGTGCCACCGGGACAGCCTTAGCCAAAAACATTCAGTACTTC. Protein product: CATGTALAKNIQYF.

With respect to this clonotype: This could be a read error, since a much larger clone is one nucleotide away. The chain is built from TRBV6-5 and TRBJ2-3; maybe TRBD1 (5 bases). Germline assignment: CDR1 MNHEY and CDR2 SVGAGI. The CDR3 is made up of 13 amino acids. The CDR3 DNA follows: TGTGCCAGTCAAATTGGGGCTGGAAATACGCAGAATTTT. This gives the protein CASQIGAGNTQNF.

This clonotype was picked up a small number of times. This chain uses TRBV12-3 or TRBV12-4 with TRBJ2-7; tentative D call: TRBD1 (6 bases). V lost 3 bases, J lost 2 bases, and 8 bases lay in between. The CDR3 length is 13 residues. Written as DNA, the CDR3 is TGTGCCAGCAGTTTGAGGACAGCCTACGAGCAGTACTTC. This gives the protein CASSLRTAYEQYF.

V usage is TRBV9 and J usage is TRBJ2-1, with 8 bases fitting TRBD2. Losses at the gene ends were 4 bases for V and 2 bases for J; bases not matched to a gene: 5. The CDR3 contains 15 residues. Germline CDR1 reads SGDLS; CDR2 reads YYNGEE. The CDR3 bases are TGTGCCAGCAGCCAGAGCGGGAGACCCTACAATGAGCAGTTCTTC. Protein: CASSQSGRPYNEQFF.

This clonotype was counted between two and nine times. CDR3 in amino acids: CASSTYKIDTQYF. The CDR3 DNA is TGTGCCAGCTCAACTTACAAAATTGATACGCAGTATTTT. The chain has TRBV18 and TRBJ2-3, with D uncertain. The V end lost 5 bases, the J end lost 6 bases, and 12 bases lay between the germline ends. CDR3 length equals 13 residues. Per the germline V gene, CDR1 is KGHSH and CDR2 is LQKENI.

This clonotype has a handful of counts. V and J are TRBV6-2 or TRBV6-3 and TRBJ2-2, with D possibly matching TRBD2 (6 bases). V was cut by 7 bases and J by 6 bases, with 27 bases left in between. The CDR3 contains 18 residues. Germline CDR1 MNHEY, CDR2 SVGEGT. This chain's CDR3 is CASTPGLYLAWRAGELFF. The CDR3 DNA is TGTGCCAGCACCCCCGGACTATACCTCGCGTGGCGCGCCGGGGAGCTGTTTTTT.

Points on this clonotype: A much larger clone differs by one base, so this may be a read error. The CDR3 here is CASSAPDWRGSSYEQYF. The DNA for the CDR3 is TGTGCCAGCAGTGCCCCCGACTGGCGGGGCAGCTCCTACGAGCAGTACTTC. The J gene is TRBJ2-7, the V gene TRBV25-1; D perhaps matches TRBD2 (6 bases). Germline V lookup: CDR1 MGHDK, CDR2 SYGVNS. This CDR3 is built from 17 residues. V lost 4 bases and J lost 0, with 19 bases in between.

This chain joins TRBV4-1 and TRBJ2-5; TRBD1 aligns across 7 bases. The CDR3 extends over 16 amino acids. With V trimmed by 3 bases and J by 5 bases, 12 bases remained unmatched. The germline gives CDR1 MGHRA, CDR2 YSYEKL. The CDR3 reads CASSQAGGGPRETQYF. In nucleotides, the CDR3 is TGCGCCAGCAGCCAGGCAGGGGGTGGGCCTCGGGAGACCCAGTACTTC.

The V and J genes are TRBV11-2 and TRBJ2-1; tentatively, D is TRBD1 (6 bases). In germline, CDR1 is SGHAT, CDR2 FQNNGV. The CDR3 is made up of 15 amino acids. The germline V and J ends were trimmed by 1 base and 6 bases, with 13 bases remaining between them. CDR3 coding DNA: TGTGCCAGCAGCTTAGGCCAGGGGATTTGCAATGAGCAGTTCTTC. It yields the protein CASSLGQGICNEQFF.

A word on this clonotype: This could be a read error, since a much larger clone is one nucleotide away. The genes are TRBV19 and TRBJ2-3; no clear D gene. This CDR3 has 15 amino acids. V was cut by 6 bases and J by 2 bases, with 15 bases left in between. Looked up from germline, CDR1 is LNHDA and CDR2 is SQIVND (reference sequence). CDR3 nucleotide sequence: TGTGCCAGTAGCCTCATACTTTCCGTCACAGATACGCAGTATTTT. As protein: CASSLILSVTDTQYF.

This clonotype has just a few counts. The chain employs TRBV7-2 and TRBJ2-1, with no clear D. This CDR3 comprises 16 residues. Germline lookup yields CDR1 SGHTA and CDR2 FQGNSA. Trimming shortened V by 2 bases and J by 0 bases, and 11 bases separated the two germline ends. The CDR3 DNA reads TGTGCCAGCAGCTTATACGTGGGCCTCTCCTACAATGAGCAGTTCTTC. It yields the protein CASSLYVGLSYNEQFF.

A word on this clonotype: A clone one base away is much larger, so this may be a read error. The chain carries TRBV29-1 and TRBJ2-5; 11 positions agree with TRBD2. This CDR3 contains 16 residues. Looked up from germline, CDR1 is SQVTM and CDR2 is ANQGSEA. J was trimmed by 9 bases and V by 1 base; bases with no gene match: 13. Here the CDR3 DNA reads TGCAGCGTTGAAGTTTCGGTTCTAGCGGGAGGCGAGCCCCAGTACTTC. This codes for CSVEVSVLAGGEPQYF. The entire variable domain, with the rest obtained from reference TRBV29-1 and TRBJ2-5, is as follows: SAVISQKPSRDICQRGTSLTIQCQVDSQVTMMFWYRQQPGQSLTLIATANQGSEATYESGFVIDKFPISRPNLTFSTLTVSNMSPEDSSIYLCSVEVSVLAGGEPQYFGPGTRLLVL.

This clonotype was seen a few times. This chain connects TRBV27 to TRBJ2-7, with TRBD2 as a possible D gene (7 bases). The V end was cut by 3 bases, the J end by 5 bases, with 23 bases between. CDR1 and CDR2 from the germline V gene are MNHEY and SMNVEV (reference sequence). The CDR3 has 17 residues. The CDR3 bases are TGTGCCAGCAGTTTGTTCTCCGGGGGCGGGAGAAGCCACGAGCAGTACTTC. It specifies CASSLFSGGGRSHEQYF.

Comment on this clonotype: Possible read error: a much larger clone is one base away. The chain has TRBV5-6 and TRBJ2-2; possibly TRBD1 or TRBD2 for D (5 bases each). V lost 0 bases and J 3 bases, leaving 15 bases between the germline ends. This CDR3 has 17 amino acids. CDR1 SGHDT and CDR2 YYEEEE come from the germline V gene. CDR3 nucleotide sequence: TGTGCCAGCAGCTTGGGCGTGGGACGGACCTACACCGGGGAGCTGTTTTTT. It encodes CASSLGVGRTYTGELFF.

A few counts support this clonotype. The CDR3 is CASSQEWGDANTGELFF. The DNA of the CDR3 is TGTGCCAGCAGCCAAGAATGGGGAGACGCGAACACCGGGGAGCTGTTTTTT. The chain is built from TRBV14 and TRBJ2-2, with D maybe TRBD2 (5 bases). The germline V and J ends were trimmed by 0 bases and 0 bases, with 11 bases remaining between them. This CDR3 region has 17 residues. CDR1 SGHDN and CDR2 FVKESK come from the germline V gene.

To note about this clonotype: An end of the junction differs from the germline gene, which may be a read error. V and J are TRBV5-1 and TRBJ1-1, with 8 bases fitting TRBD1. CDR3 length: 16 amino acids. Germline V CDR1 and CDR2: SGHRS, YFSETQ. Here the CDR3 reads CASSQYRNRGNTEAFF. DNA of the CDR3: TGCGCCAGCAGCCAATATAGGAACAGGGGGAACACTGAAGCCTTCTTT.